This is a list of T cell receptor beta chains from one sample in a study of blood T cell repertoires in COVID-19. TCRdb's copy holds only in-frame clones and misses some; the assay was immunoSEQ multiplex PCR. The table has over 70,000 clones, 80% seen once. Sequencing was done on a sample of peripheral blood. Receptor source: a woman at least 80 years old with acute or convalescent COVID-19. Each CDR3 is given with its conserved first and last residue. The D gene is left open where the match is weak. The size entry is marked missing in some rows and otherwise reads once, few, many or a size class.

length,D,V,size,J,DNA,CDR3
15,TRBD1,TRBV5-1,.,TRBJ1-2,TGCGCCAGCAGCTCGGGGACAGAGCTGGGCTATGGCTACACCTTC,CASSSGTELGYGYTF
13,TRBD1,TRBV7-3,.,TRBJ1-2,TGTGCCAGCAGCTTAACCCCAGACAGGGACTACACCTTC,CASSLTPDRDYTF
15,.,TRBV6-5,.,TRBJ2-1,TGTGCCAGCAGCCTCCGGACAGAACTTTACAATGAGCAGTTCTTC,CASSLRTELYNEQFF
14,.,TRBV6-4,.,TRBJ2-3,TGTGCCAGCAGTGGAAGCTTGGGCACAGATACGCAGTATTTT,CASSGSLGTDTQYF
14,.,TRBV6-5,.,TRBJ1-2,TGTGCCAGCAAGACCCGGGACAACAACTATGGCTACACCTTC,CASKTRDNNYGYTF
15,.,TRBV5-1,.,TRBJ2-2,TGCGCCAGCAGCCGCGACACGGTTAACACCGGGGAGCTGTTTTTT,CASSRDTVNTGELFF
17,.,TRBV24-1,.,TRBJ2-5,TGTGCCACCAGTACGGCGTCAGGGGATAAGGGTCAAGAGACCCAGTACTTC,CATSTASGDKGQETQYF
16,.,TRBV5-4,.,TRBJ2-6,TGTGCCAGCAGCCTGACAGCGAGCTCTGGGGCCAACGTCCTGACTTTC,CASSLTASSGANVLTF
14,TRBD2,TRBV3-1/TRBV3-2,.,TRBJ2-5,TGTGCCAGCAGCCAGGCGGGAGGGGAAGAGACCCAGTACTTC,CASSQAGGEETQYF
15,TRBD1,TRBV5-1,.,TRBJ1-2,TGCGCCAGCAGCATCCTACAGGGGGCTAACTATGGCTACACCTTC,CASSILQGANYGYTF
13,.,TRBV6-5,.,TRBJ1-5,TGTGCCAGCAAACCAGGGTCCCATCAGCCCCAGCATTTT,CASKPGSHQPQHF
14,.,TRBV2,.,TRBJ2-1,TGTGCCAGCCTCTCAACTAGCTCCTACAATGAGCAGTTCTTC,CASLSTSSYNEQFF
15,TRBD1,TRBV9,few,TRBJ1-6,TGTGCCAGCAGCGACCGACAGGGGGTTAATTCACCCCTCCACTTT,CASSDRQGVNSPLHF
16,.,TRBV2,.,TRBJ1-3,TGTGCCAGCAGACCCACCACAGGGTTAGCTGGAAACACCATATATTTT,CASRPTTGLAGNTIYF
17,.,TRBV3-1/TRBV3-2,.,TRBJ1-3,TGTGCCAGCAGCCCCAAGGGGGGAGGGACAACTGGAAACACCATATATTTT,CASSPKGGGTTGNTIYF
15,.,TRBV21-1,.,TRBJ1-4,TGTGCCAGTATGGACAGGCCCACAACTAATGAAAAACTGTTTTTT,CASMDRPTTNEKLFF
13,.,TRBV14,.,TRBJ2-3,TGTGCCAGCAGCCAAGACGGGAGTTATACGCAGTATTTT,CASSQDGSYTQYF
15,.,TRBV5-6,.,TRBJ1-2,TGTGCCAGCAGCTTTGAGCCAGGGGCGCACTATGGCTACACCTTC,CASSFEPGAHYGYTF
17,TRBD1,TRBV7-2,.,TRBJ1-2,TGTGCCAGCAGCTCCTCGGGACAGGGGGACCCTAACTATGGCTACACCTTC,CASSSSGQGDPNYGYTF
12,.,TRBV2,.,TRBJ1-2,TGTGCCAGCGTGCAGGGGAGCTATGGCTACACCTTC,CASVQGSYGYTF
13,.,TRBV9,many,TRBJ1-6,TGTGCCAGCAGCCCACATCCCGATTCACCCCTCCACTTT,CASSPHPDSPLHF
12,.,TRBV6-2/TRBV6-3,.,TRBJ2-5,TGTGCCAGCAGTTTCCCTCAAGAGACCCAGTACTTC,CASSFPQETQYF
14,.,TRBV5-4,many,TRBJ2-7,TGTGCCAGCAGCTTGGGGGGGGTTAAGGGCGAGCAGTACTTC,CASSLGGVKGEQYF
14,.,TRBV5-1,.,TRBJ1-1,TGCGCCAGCAGGGTCCAGACGGGGAACACTGAAGCTTTCTTT,CASRVQTGNTEAFF
15,.,TRBV19,.,TRBJ2-2,TGTGCCAGTAGTATGGGGAACAGGGAAGGCGGGGAGCTGTTTTTT,CASSMGNREGGELFF
15,TRBD2,TRBV30,.,TRBJ2-5,TGTGCCTGGAGTAGAAAGTCAGCGGGAGAGGAGACCCAGTACTTC,CAWSRKSAGEETQYF
15,TRBD1,TRBV18,once,TRBJ1-1,TGTGCCAGCTCTTTCGGACAGGGGACCAACACTGAAGCTTTCTTT,CASSFGQGTNTEAFF
13,TRBD2,TRBV27,.,TRBJ2-7,TGTGCCAGCCGACTAGCGGGCGCCTACGAGCAGTACTTC,CASRLAGAYEQYF
12,.,TRBV5-1,few,TRBJ2-7,TGCGCCAGCAGGAACACGTTTTACGAGCAGTACTTC,CASRNTFYEQYF
14,TRBD1,TRBV30,.,TRBJ1-1,TGTGCCTGGAGCCGGGACAGGGCGAACACTGAAGCTTTCTTT,CAWSRDRANTEAFF
19,TRBD2,TRBV3-1/TRBV3-2,once,TRBJ2-2,TGTGCCAGCAGCCAAGACCTCCGGACTAGCGGGAGTTTTGGCGGGGAGCTGTTTTTT,CASSQDLRTSGSFGGELFF
15,TRBD1,TRBV5-1,.,TRBJ2-3,TGCGCCAGCAGCCCCGGACAGGGGCCGACAGATACGCAGTATTTT,CASSPGQGPTDTQYF
15,TRBD1,TRBV5-8,.,TRBJ1-5,TGTGCCAGCAGCTTGGGCGACAGGGTACAACAGCCCCAGCATTTT,CASSLGDRVQQPQHF
14,TRBD1,TRBV5-4,.,TRBJ2-5,TGTGCCAGCAGCTCCCCTGGGACAGGAGAGACCCAGTACTTC,CASSSPGTGETQYF
14,TRBD1,TRBV7-9,.,TRBJ2-2,TGTGCCAGCAGCCGGGACAGGGTGGCCGGGGAGCTGTTTTTT,CASSRDRVAGELFF
13,.,TRBV27,.,TRBJ1-1,TGTGCCAGCAGTTTAGGTAGAAAAACTGAAGCTTTCTTT,CASSLGRKTEAFF
13,.,TRBV30,.,TRBJ2-5,TGTGCCTGGAGTGCCACGGTGGGGCGGACCCAGTACTTC,CAWSATVGRTQYF
15,.,TRBV7-3,.,TRBJ2-3,TGTGCCAGCAGCTGGGGACTTGCGGACACAGATACGCAGTATTTT,CASSWGLADTDTQYF
14,TRBD1,TRBV6-5,.,TRBJ2-7,TGTGCCAGCAGTTACTCGACAGGGGCCTACGAGCAGTACTTC,CASSYSTGAYEQYF
13,TRBD1,TRBV28,.,TRBJ2-7,TGTGCCAGCAGTCCGGGACAGTCCTACGAGCAGTACTTC,CASSPGQSYEQYF
16,TRBD1,TRBV28,.,TRBJ2-7,TGTGCCAGCAGTCCCGCCATCGGGACAGGCACCTACGAGCAGTACTTC,CASSPAIGTGTYEQYF
13,.,TRBV7-9,.,TRBJ2-7,TGTGCCAGCAGCCCCAGGGTTCGACCCGAGCAGTACTTC,CASSPRVRPEQYF
15,TRBD1,TRBV11-1,once,TRBJ2-1,TGTGCCAGCAGCCAAAAGACAGGGATCTACAATGAGCAGTTCTTC,CASSQKTGIYNEQFF
15,.,TRBV5-1,.,TRBJ2-1,TGCGCCAGCAGCTCCCACGGGAGTTCCTACAATGAGCAGTTCTTC,CASSSHGSSYNEQFF
18,.,TRBV4-1,.,TRBJ2-7,TGCGCCAGCAGCCAAGATCCGGTTCCCCTTTTACGGGAATACGAGCAGTACTTC,CASSQDPVPLLREYEQYF
17,TRBD1,TRBV29-1,.,TRBJ2-6,TGCAGCCTCCGGCGGGGGACAGGGGAAAGCGGGGCCAACGTCCTGACTTTC,CSLRRGTGESGANVLTF
18,TRBD2,TRBV23-1,.,TRBJ2-3,TGCGCCAGCAGTCAGGGTAGCGGGGGGCGAACTAGCACAGATACGCAGTATTTT,CASSQGSGGRTSTDTQYF
9,.,TRBV20-1,.,TRBJ2-7,TGCAGTGCTCCCTCAGGGCAGTACTTC,CSAPSGQYF
17,TRBD2,TRBV11-2,.,TRBJ2-2,TGTGCCAGCAGCCCGTTGGTTTACGCGGGAGTCACCGGGGAGCTGTTTTTT,CASSPLVYAGVTGELFF
15,.,TRBV7-9,few,TRBJ1-4,TGTGCCAGCAGCCCCGGGTGGCAGTTAAATGAAAAACTGTTTTTT,CASSPGWQLNEKLFF
12,.,TRBV7-2,.,TRBJ2-7,TGTGCCAGCAGCCCCCGGTCCTTAGTGCAGTACTTC,CASSPRSLVQYF
14,.,TRBV6-2/TRBV6-3,.,TRBJ2-5,TGTGCCAGCAGTTACGGGCAGGGCGGACAGACCCAGTACTTC,CASSYGQGGQTQYF
15,TRBD1,TRBV5-1,few,TRBJ2-2,TGCGCCAGCAGCTTTAGACAGGGGAACACCGGGGAGCTGTTTTTT,CASSFRQGNTGELFF
14,TRBD1,TRBV6-4,.,TRBJ1-5,TGTGCCGCCAGGGACAGGGTGAGCAATCAGCCCCAGCATTTT,CAARDRVSNQPQHF
13,.,TRBV12-5,.,TRBJ2-7,TGTGCTAGTGGTTTGGGGTCCGGGTACGAGCAGTACTTC,CASGLGSGYEQYF